What follows describes a single T cell receptor (beta chain). This clonotype was counted many times. Its specific antigen is unknown. Qualities for individual bases were not recorded, and no much larger clone is one base off. The sample belongs to a study of regulatory T cells in long-lasting Graves disease (dated by TCRdb to about 2021). Context from the whole study: In the newly diagnosed Graves' disease group, patients had been taking antithyroid drugs for less than 3 months. Patients with persistent Graves' disease were compared with patients with newly diagnosed Graves' disease using TCR sequencing and RNA sequencing of peripheral blood. The study took place in China and was registered as a clinical trial. A total of roughly 33 samples were covered by TCR sequencing, comprising approximately 13 persistent and 20 newly diagnosed Graves' disease patients.

Results and caveats for the whole study, not just this receptor: The study examined only peripheral blood because the primary lesion, thyroid tissue, could not be accessed. Lower TCR Shannon entropy and fewer highly expanded clones were observed in persistent Graves' disease patients than in newly diagnosed patients, which suggested clonal expansion. The authors noted that the small sample size was a limitation that may lower accuracy. Patients with persistent disease shared more public clonotypes (around 2,500) than newly diagnosed patients did (966). Sequencing and analysis were limited to the TCR beta chain. Preferential use of TRBV28, TRBJ1-2 and TRBJ2-5 was observed in persistent disease, whereas TRBV20-1 and TRBJ2-1 were favored in newly diagnosed disease.

After removal of 7 bases from V and 4 bases from J, the junction retains 10 bases not matched to a gene. CDR1 and CDR2, looked up from the germline V gene, are MDHEN and SYDVKM. The CDR3 runs 14 amino acids, cysteine and phenylalanine included. Only the CDR3 DNA is retained, 42 bases long and in frame from the first base. Receptors were amplified or captured by multiplex PCR. Sequencing was performed on an Illumina HiSeq 4000. CDR3 regions were amplified by Arm-PCR with iRepertoire HTBI primers to construct TCR beta libraries. PCR products were gel purified before sequencing. Concerning the study's data processing: A total of roughly 67 TRBV and some 15 TRBJ segments were identified across samples and were used for gene usage analysis of CDR3 amino acid clonotypes. Filtered high-quality paired reads were merged into contigs using COPE and FqMerger. Contigs were aligned with BLAST to IMGT TRBV, TRBD and TRBJ reference genes, and CDR3 was defined per IMGT. Any clonotype with a frequency above 0.1% was classified as a highly expanded clone. Shannon entropy was used to measure repertoire diversity, and the Gini coefficient was used to measure V-J evenness. Public clonotypes were defined as clonotypes shared by more than one individual. Clones were called with MiXCR by TCRdb after fastp trimmed the public reads at Q25, and only in-frame beta chains were retained. Entries that share a CDR3 protein sequence are merged under the most common genes and DNA. TCRdb, not the original authors, processed these V and J calls. Within this sample are roughly 500,000 distinct CDR3 sequences, with more than 10% of them counted one time only. The top ten clonotypes cover roughly 9.3% of the sample.

This sample's time point label indicates: newly diagnosed GD, antithyroid drugs for less than 3 months. For both TCR sequencing and RNA sequencing, RNA was extracted from PBMCs using TRIzol. The diagnosis of Graves' disease followed American Thyroid Association guidelines. Recruitment of patients was carried out at an endocrinology department in Xi'an, China. From each patient, roughly 9 milliliters of peripheral blood was collected into an EDTA anticoagulant tube. Ficoll Paque Plus density gradient separation was used to isolate PBMCs, and no further T cell sorting was done. An Agilent 2100 Bioanalyzer and agarose gel were used to check RNA quality, while a NanoDrop 2000 measured RNA concentration. The sample also formed part of further work on T cells in Graves' hyperthyroidism and ophthalmopathy. As that second study puts it: Stable Graves' hyperthyroidism was defined as no progression to ophthalmopathy during 18 months of follow-up. Hyperthyroidism patients were aged 18 to 65 years and newly diagnosed, with disease duration of less than 2 months. Patients with uncontrolled infections, other autoimmune diseases, pregnancy or lactation were excluded. Clinical symptoms, serum thyroxine and TRAb, thyroid ultrasound, and orbital computed tomography formed the basis for the diagnoses. The first round of RT-PCR for the TCR CDR3 was performed with the HTBI primer set and the Qiagen OneStep RT-PCR kit. Blood samples also contained most of the expanded thyroid clonotypes (frequency above 0.001), which suggests that blood repertoires may reflect thyroid immune responses. In cross-validation, a model built on a 13 V-J signature told ophthalmopathy apart from stable hyperthyroidism with over 85% sensitivity and approximately 84% specificity, and in testing the same model reached 80%/75%. In validation, progression to ophthalmopathy was predicted by the model with nearly 71% sensitivity and 72% to 85% specificity, a median of around 6.5 months before onset. TCR V-J signatures able to tell the groups apart were searched for in a discovery cohort of 90 to 100 patients, of whom under 45 had Graves' ophthalmopathy and around 58 had stable Graves' hyperthyroidism. Prospective prediction of ophthalmopathy was tested in an independent validation cohort consisting of fewer than 20 hyperthyroidism patients and more than 15 patients who later progressed to ophthalmopathy. The 95 to 100 discovery patients were randomly split 7:3 into training and test sets. In addition, the study compared T-cell repertoires in thyroid tissue and in blood from about 6 Graves' hyperthyroidism patients. Once sampling was done, hyperthyroidism patients were given methimazole at a starting dose of 30 mg daily, whereas ophthalmopathy patients were given high-dose intravenous methylprednisolone. A second multiplex PCR round built the libraries, followed by size selection and purification. The libraries were sequenced on an Illumina HiSeq2000 using paired-end 100 bp reads. SOAPnuke was used to process the raw data, with reads discarded if the reads contained adapters or uncalled bases, had a mean Phred below 15, or lacked an exact constant-primer or identifier match. High-quality paired reads were merged using COPE v1.2.5, and each unique nucleotide sequence was defined as a clonotype. MiTCR v1.1 was used to align the clonotypes against IMGT TRBV, TRBD and TRBJ reference segments. Analysis was restricted to V-J combinations with a frequency above 0.0001, which covered roughly 99% of repertoires. The TCS score was defined as the ratio of F50 (clonal expansion) to E x V (chaos), calculated using BLOSUM62-based TCRdist between CDR3 peptides within each V-J. Welch's t-statistics and random forest reduced fewer than 550 V-J features to roughly 13, which were used in a naive Bayes classifier (R e1071). Sample size was not statistically predetermined, and blinding of investigators to group allocation was not performed. The paper describes TCR Vbeta CDR3 sequencing of 120 to 150 peripheral blood samples, made up of some 42 ophthalmopathy patients, 70 to 75 hyperthyroidism patients and some 17 progressor patients.

The sample consisted of peripheral blood mononuclear cells (PBMCs), taken at new diagnosis, from a patient treated with antithyroid drugs. This TCR was recovered from a woman between 25 and 40 years old with Graves disease. Donor details come from another sample of the same person, matched by shared clones. The V gene is TRBV28 and the J gene is TRBJ2-7; TRBD2 fits 7 bases in the junction. The bases read TGTGCCAGCATTGGGGGTAGCGGGCCTTACGAGCAGTACTTC. It translates as CASIGGSGPYEQYF.